These 4 T cell receptor beta chains share one sample of origin, sequenced in a study of early T cells in non-severe SARS-CoV-2 infection. Each CDR3 protein is one row after TCRdb ran MiXCR on the 5' RACE reads. This sample has about 70,000 distinct CDR3 sequences; 10% occur once, and the top ten carry roughly a sixth. Sequences were derived from whole blood, sampled at baseline. These receptors all stem from an adult who was a healthcare worker with PCR-confirmed SARS-CoV-2 infection or an uninfected control (not recorded which).

This clonotype was counted at least ten times. The rearrangement uses TRBV12-3 or TRBV12-4 and TRBJ1-6; TRBD1 matches at 9 bases. CDR3 length: 14 amino acids. The V segment lost 6 bases and the J segment 8 bases; nucleotides outside the gene matches: 5. This chain's CDR3 is CASSMTGGYSPLHF. The CDR3 coding sequence is TGTGCCAGCAGCATGACAGGGGGATATTCACCCCTCCACTTT.

CDR3 sequence: CASSPSGGKVYTEAFF. Written as DNA, the CDR3 is TGTGCCAGCTCACCATCAGGGGGAAAGGTATACACTGAAGCTTTCTTT. V is TRBV18 and J is TRBJ1-1; 7 nucleotides match TRBD1. This CDR3 has 16 amino acids. The trim removed 2 bases at V and 3 bases at J, leaving 9 bases unmatched. CDR1 and CDR2 from the germline V gene are KGHSH and LQKENI.

This clonotype was counted many times. The chain combines TRBV25-1 with TRBJ2-6; weak D call: TRBD2 (7 bases). V lost 0 bases to trimming and J lost 3 bases, with 12 bases between them. Germline values: CDR1 MGHDK, CDR2 SYGVNS. There are 17 residues in the CDR3. The CDR3 loop is CASSEYGGRGGANVLTF. In DNA form, the CDR3 reads TGTGCCAGCAGTGAATACGGGGGGCGTGGTGGGGCCAACGTCCTGACTTTC.

This clonotype has more than one count but fewer than ten. V and J are TRBV7-2 and TRBJ2-1; 7 bases align to TRBD2. V gave up 5 bases and J gave up 10 bases; unmatched junction bases: 17. There are 16 residues in the CDR3. Germline CDR1 SGHTA, CDR2 FQGNSA. The chain's CDR3 is CASSPRSAGAGREQFF. DNA for the CDR3: TGTGCCAGCAGCCCCCGGTCCGCGGGAGCGGGGAGGGAGCAGTTCTTC.